This T cell receptor (beta chain) was captured in a study of human T cells and chemical hapten exposure. Time point indicated: healthy volunteer bleed at 2 weeks. Someone pulled total RNA out of unfractionated whole blood. Trimming removed 3 bases from V and 5 bases from J; junction bases left unmatched: 6. The CDR3 length is 15 residues. TCRdb processed the RACE reads anew with MiXCR; each CDR3 protein has one entry. The sample has roughly 130,000 distinct CDR3 sequences, around 8.2% seen once. The chain links TRBV12-3 or TRBV12-4 to TRBJ2-1; 8 nucleotides line up with TRBD1. The source of this sequence is a male donor in good health. Some clones in this sample may be carry-over from other donors' samples. Sequences were obtained from whole blood. The DNA of the CDR3 is TGTGCCAGCAGTTTGAGGCAGGGGGCAAACAATGAGCAGTTCTTC. It yields the protein CASSLRQGANNEQFF.